This T cell receptor beta chain derives from a study of patients and donors after allogeneic stem cell transplantation. In this sample, this clonotype turned up a few times. TCRdb fed the RT-PCR reads into MiXCR, producing one record per CDR3 protein. The sample contains about 200,000 distinct CDR3 sequences, 35% to 45% of which appear only once. What was sequenced was blood, either unsorted or a sorted T cell fraction (not recorded which). The source of this sequence is a human donor who was either an allogeneic HSCT recipient or a stem cell or donor lymphocyte infusion donor (not recorded which). It is not recorded whose cells these are; they may come from a transplant donor.

CDR3 sequence reads: CASSQKRDKNLHSGNTIYF. DNA for the CDR3: TGTGCCAGCAGCCAAAAGAGGGACAAAAACCTCCACTCTGGAAACACCATATATTTT. This chain connects TRBV7-6 to TRBJ1-3; D perhaps matches TRBD1 (6 bases). Germline CDR1 is SGHVS and CDR2 is FNYEAQ. This CDR3 has 19 residues. Trimming left V 5 bases short and J 0 bases short, with 23 bases between.